This T cell receptor beta chain originates from a study of graft-versus-host responses after intestinal transplantation. Whole-study context: Every recipient underwent anti-thymocyte globulin induction, then tacrolimus and steroids for roughly three years.

Sequencing was performed with immunoSEQ multiplex PCR; in TCRdb, only in-frame clones are kept and a portion is missing. This repertoire shows 81,000 or so clones, 85% to 95% found once; its top ten account for 1.1%. Trimming shortened V by 4 bases and J by 1 base, and 16 bases separated the two germline ends. CDR1 is SQVTM and CDR2 is ANQGSEA in the germline V gene. CDR3 size: 15 residues. A single count supports this clone. The antigen is unknown. This clonotype originated in a human donor who was the organ donor for an intestinal transplant. The sequencing here drew on unstimulated CD8+ T cells sorted from spleen or lymph node cells, taken before transplant. The chain links TRBV29-1 to TRBJ2-5; maybe TRBD2 (5 bases). CDR3 nucleotides: TGCAGCGTTGTCTACTCTGAGCGGCTCCAAGAGACCCAGTACTTC. Protein product: CSVVYSERLQETQYF.